Listed below are T cell receptor beta chains from one sample, sequenced in a study of blood T cell repertoires in COVID-19. Some clones are missing from TCRdb's copy, which holds only in-frame ones; the method was immunoSEQ multiplex PCR. The table has about 190,000 clones, over 75% seen once. The sample comprised peripheral blood. These receptors were obtained from a man aged 50 to 60 who had recovered from COVID-19. Both conserved end residues are part of each CDR3. A D gene is named only where the DNA matches it firmly. The size field is filled for only some rows; it gives once, few, many or a size class.

clone size | J gene | V gene | D gene | CDR3 DNA | CDR3 protein
NA | TRBJ2-7 | TRBV5-1 | TRBD1 | TGCGCCAGCAGCTTGGGGACAGGGAGTGGCTACGAGCAGTACTTC | CASSLGTGSGYEQYF
few | TRBJ2-5 | TRBV29-1 | TRBD1 | TGCAGCGTTGACGAACAGGGGTTGGAGACCCAGTACTTC | CSVDEQGLETQYF
few | TRBJ2-3 | TRBV10-1 | NA | TGCGCCAGCAGTGAGGGGCTGACAACCACAGATACGCAGTATTTT | CASSEGLTTTDTQYF
NA | TRBJ2-1 | TRBV18 | TRBD1 | TGTGCCAGCTCACCACCGGGACAGGGAAGAAATGAGCAGTTCTTC | CASSPPGQGRNEQFF
NA | TRBJ2-7 | TRBV28 | TRBD2 | TGTGCCAGCAGTTTATGGGCGGGAGACTCCTACGAGCAGTACTTC | CASSLWAGDSYEQYF
NA | TRBJ2-1 | TRBV11-2 | NA | TGTGCCAGCAGCTTAGGTCCCCTCTCCTACAATGAGCAGTTCTTC | CASSLGPLSYNEQFF
NA | TRBJ2-7 | TRBV7-9 | TRBD2 | TGTGCCAGCAGCGGAGCGGGGACTAGCGGGAGTGTGCAGTACTTC | CASSGAGTSGSVQYF
NA | TRBJ1-6 | TRBV19 | TRBD1 | TGTGCCAGTAGTATGGGCAGGGGGCTTGAATCACCCCTCCACTTT | CASSMGRGLESPLHF
NA | TRBJ2-1 | TRBV5-4 | TRBD1 | TGTGCCAGCCACGCGGCGAGGACAGGGGGCAATGAGCAGTTCTTC | CASHAARTGGNEQFF
NA | TRBJ1-3 | TRBV7-2 | NA | TGTGCCAGCAGCATTACCGGCGGTTACTCTGGAAACACCATATATTTT | CASSITGGYSGNTIYF
few | TRBJ2-7 | TRBV7-2 | TRBD2 | TGTGCCAGCAGCCGCTCCGGGACTAAAGACTACGAGCAGTACTTC | CASSRSGTKDYEQYF
NA | TRBJ2-3 | TRBV3-1/TRBV3-2 | TRBD2 | TGTGCCAGCAGCCCAGCTAGCGGTATACTCAATACGCAGTATTTT | CASSPASGILNTQYF
once | TRBJ2-5 | TRBV19 | TRBD2 | TGTGCCAGTAGTATCGGGACTAGCGGGAAGGAGACCCAGTACTTC | CASSIGTSGKETQYF
few | TRBJ2-7 | TRBV25-1 | TRBD1 | TGTGCCAGCAGTGACAGGGGGCTGGGTGAGCAGTACTTC | CASSDRGLGEQYF
NA | TRBJ1-4 | TRBV28 | TRBD1 | TGTGCCAGCAGGAAGATGGACAGGGGGCCAACTAATGAAAAACTGTTTTTT | CASRKMDRGPTNEKLFF
once | TRBJ2-3 | TRBV9 | TRBD2 | TGTGCCGGCAGCGTAGGTGGTAGCGGGACTAGCACAGATACGCAGTATTTT | CAGSVGGSGTSTDTQYF
NA | TRBJ1-1 | TRBV11-3 | TRBD1 | TGTGCCAGCAGCTTAAGGAGGGGGCGCCGAGCTTTCTTT | CASSLRRGRRAFF
few | TRBJ1-1 | TRBV3-1/TRBV3-2 | TRBD1 | TGTGCCAGCAGCCAAGGTTACGGGACAGGGAGTATTCGGAACACTGAAGCTTTCTTT | CASSQGYGTGSIRNTEAFF
NA | TRBJ2-6 | TRBV18 | TRBD1 | TGTGCCAGCTCACGATGGACAGGTACCCACTCTGGGGCCAACGTCCTGACTTTC | CASSRWTGTHSGANVLTF
NA | TRBJ2-2 | TRBV4-3 | NA | TGCGCCAGCAGCCAAGAGAGTGCAGGGGCGGTGGGGGAGCTGTTTTTT | CASSQESAGAVGELFF
NA | TRBJ1-2 | TRBV28 | NA | TGTGCCAGCAGGCGGCCGGGGGAAAGATTTTATGGCTACACCTTC | CASRRPGERFYGYTF
NA | TRBJ1-2 | TRBV3-1/TRBV3-2 | TRBD1 | TGTGCCAGCAGTAGCTACAGGGGGCATGGCTACACCTTC | CASSSYRGHGYTF
NA | TRBJ1-6 | TRBV3-1/TRBV3-2 | NA | TGTGCCAGCAGCCCAGGGAAGGTCAATTCACCCCTCCACTTT | CASSPGKVNSPLHF
NA | TRBJ1-5 | TRBV5-1 | NA | TGCGCCAGCAGGGGGGGAAAGGATCAGCCCCAGCATTTT | CASRGGKDQPQHF
NA | TRBJ2-1 | TRBV2 | NA | TGTGCCAGCAGTGTAAGCGGTTCCTACAATGAGCAGTTCTTC | CASSVSGSYNEQFF
NA | TRBJ2-7 | TRBV11-2 | TRBD1 | TGTGCCAGCAGCTTAGCCGGGACAGGGGGCCTCTACGAGCAGTACTTC | CASSLAGTGGLYEQYF
NA | TRBJ1-5 | TRBV28 | TRBD1 | TGTGCCAGCAGCCAACAGGGGTTTTTAGTGCAGCCCCAGCATTTT | CASSQQGFLVQPQHF
few | TRBJ2-3 | TRBV4-1 | NA | TGCGCCAGCAGCCCGGGATGGGCAGATACGCAGTATTTT | CASSPGWADTQYF
NA | TRBJ1-5 | TRBV7-8 | TRBD1 | TGTGCCAGCAGCACGGGGGACGGACAGGGGGCTTTTGGCAATCAGCCCCAGCATTTT | CASSTGDGQGAFGNQPQHF
NA | TRBJ1-4 | TRBV5-4 | TRBD1 | TGTGGCCACCCGGGACAGGAGGAAAAACTGTTTTTT | CGHPGQEEKLFF
NA | TRBJ2-5 | TRBV6-5 | NA | TGTGCCAGCAGTCTTCAAGAGACCCAGTACTTC | CASSLQETQYF
NA | TRBJ2-7 | TRBV29-1 | NA | TGCAGCGCCAAAGTGGGACAAATATACGAGCAGTACTTC | CSAKVGQIYEQYF
NA | TRBJ2-7 | TRBV5-5 | TRBD2 | TGTGCCAGCAGCTTGGAAGGGACTAGCGGCTACGAGCAGTACTTC | CASSLEGTSGYEQYF
many | TRBJ2-7 | TRBV4-2 | TRBD2 | TGTGCCAGCAGCCAGGGGGGACTAGCGGCTAAAACCTACGAGCAGTACTTC | CASSQGGLAAKTYEQYF
NA | TRBJ2-1 | TRBV7-9 | TRBD2 | TGTGCCAGCAGCTACCCGACGGTGGAGCGGGGGGCCTCCTACAATGAGCAGTTCTTC | CASSYPTVERGASYNEQFF
many | TRBJ2-2 | TRBV5-1 | NA | TGCGCCAGCAGCCCTAAAGTTTTGAGCACCGGGGAGCTGTTTTTT | CASSPKVLSTGELFF
NA | TRBJ2-3 | TRBV10-3 | TRBD2 | TGTGCCGTTGATAGCGGGAGACCTGAAGGTACGCAGTATTTT | CAVDSGRPEGTQYF